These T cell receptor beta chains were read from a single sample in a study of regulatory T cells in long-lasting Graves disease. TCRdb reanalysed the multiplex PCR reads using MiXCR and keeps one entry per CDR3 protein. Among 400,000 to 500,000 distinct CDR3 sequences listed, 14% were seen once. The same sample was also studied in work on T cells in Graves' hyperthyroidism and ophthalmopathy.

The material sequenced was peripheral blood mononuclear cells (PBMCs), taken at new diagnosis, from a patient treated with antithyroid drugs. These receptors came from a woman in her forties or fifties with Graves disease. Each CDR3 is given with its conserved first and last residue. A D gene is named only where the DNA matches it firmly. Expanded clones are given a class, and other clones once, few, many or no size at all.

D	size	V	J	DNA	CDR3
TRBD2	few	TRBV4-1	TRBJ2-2	TGCGCCAGCAGCCAAGGGAGCGGGAGCGGGATCGGGGAGCTGTTTTTT	CASSQGSGSGIGELFF
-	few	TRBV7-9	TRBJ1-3	TGTGCCAGCAGCCCAACAGGGATGGCCATATATTTT	CASSPTGMAIYF
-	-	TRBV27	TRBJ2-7	TGTGCCAGCAGGCCCCGGGATCCTCAGTACGAGCAGTACTTC	CASRPRDPQYEQYF
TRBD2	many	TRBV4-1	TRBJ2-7	TGCGCCAGCAGCCAAGTTCTAGCGGGACCCTACGAGCAGTACTTC	CASSQVLAGPYEQYF
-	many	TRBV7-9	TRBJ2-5	TGTGCCAGCAGCGGACAGAGCCAAGAGACCCAGTACTTC	CASSGQSQETQYF
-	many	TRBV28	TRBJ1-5	TGTGCCAGCAGTTCCCCCGGCGGGCACTACAATCAGCCCCAGCATTTT	CASSSPGGHYNQPQHF
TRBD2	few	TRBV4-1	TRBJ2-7	TGCGCCAGCAGCCACAGACTAGCGGACAAAGGATACGAGCAGTACTTC	CASSHRLADKGYEQYF
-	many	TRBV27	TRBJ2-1	TGTGCCACGGGCATGAGCTCCTACAATGAGCAGTTCTTC	CATGMSSYNEQFF
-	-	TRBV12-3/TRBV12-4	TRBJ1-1	TGTGCCAGCAGTAAAAAAGGTACCACTGAAGCTTCCTTT	CASSKKGTTEASF
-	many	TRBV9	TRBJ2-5	TGTGCCAGCAGCGTAGCAGGGGGGTCGGTATCTCAAGAGACCCAGTACTTC	CASSVAGGSVSQETQYF
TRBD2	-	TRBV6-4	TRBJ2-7	TGTGCCAGCAATGATGGGACTACACCCTACGAGCAGTACTTC	CASNDGTTPYEQYF
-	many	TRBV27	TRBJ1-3	TGTGCCAGCAGTTTTACAAGCTCTGGAAACACCATATATTTT	CASSFTSSGNTIYF
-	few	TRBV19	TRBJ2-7	TGTGCCAGTAGTATAATTGGACAGAACTACGAGCAGTACTTC	CASSIIGQNYEQYF
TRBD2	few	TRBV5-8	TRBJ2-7	TGTGCCAGCACCTACGGACTAGCGGGCTACGAGCAGTACTTC	CASTYGLAGYEQYF
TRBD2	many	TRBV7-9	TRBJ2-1	TGTGCCAGCAGAGAAGGCGGGGGTTGGGGCAATGAGCAGTTCTTC	CASREGGGWGNEQFF
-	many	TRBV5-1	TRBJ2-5	TGCGCCAGCAGCCGACAGACTAGGGGGGAGACCCAGTACTTC	CASSRQTRGETQYF
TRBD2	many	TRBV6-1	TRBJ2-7	TGTGCCAGCAGGGGAGCGGGCACTAGCGGGGGTTTCTACGAGCAGTACTTC	CASRGAGTSGGFYEQYF
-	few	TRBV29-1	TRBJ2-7	TGCAGCGTTGAGACCCCACGCGAGCAGTACTTC	CSVETPREQYF
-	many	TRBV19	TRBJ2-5	TGTGCCAGTAGTATAGCAGGCACTCTCGCAGAGACCCAGTACTTC	CASSIAGTLAETQYF
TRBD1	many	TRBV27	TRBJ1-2	TGTGCCAGCAGTCCAACAGGGACAGGGTTCTATGGCTACACCTTC	CASSPTGTGFYGYTF
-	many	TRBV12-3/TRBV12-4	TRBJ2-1	TGTGCCAGCAGTTACAGAAATGAGCAGTTCTTC	CASSYRNEQFF
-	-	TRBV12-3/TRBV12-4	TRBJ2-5	TGTGCCAGCAGTTCCAGTCTCGTACGGTGGGCGGAGACCCAGTACTTC	CASSSSLVRWAETQYF
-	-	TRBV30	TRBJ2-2	TGTGCCTGTACCGGAGTGGGGCCCGGGGAGCTGTTTTTT	CACTGVGPGELFF
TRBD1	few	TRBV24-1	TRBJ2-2	TGTGCCACCAGTGACCCACCGGGACAGGGGGCGGCCGGGGAGCTGTTTTTT	CATSDPPGQGAAGELFF
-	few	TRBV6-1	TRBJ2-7	TGTGCCAGCAGTGACGCGGGGACTCACGTCTACGAGCAGTACTTC	CASSDAGTHVYEQYF
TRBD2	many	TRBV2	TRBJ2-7	TGTGCCAGCAGTGCCGGGACTAACCCCTACGAGCAGTACTTC	CASSAGTNPYEQYF
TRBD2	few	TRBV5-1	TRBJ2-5	TGCGCCAGCAGCCTGGGACTAGCGGGAGAGATCGGGGAGACCCAGTACTTC	CASSLGLAGEIGETQYF
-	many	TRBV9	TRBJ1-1	TGTGCCAGCAGCGTAGGGACAGACACTGAAGCTTTCTTT	CASSVGTDTEAFF
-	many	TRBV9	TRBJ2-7	TGTGCCAGCAGCGTAGGGCCGGTACTAGCCCACGAGCAGTACTTC	CASSVGPVLAHEQYF
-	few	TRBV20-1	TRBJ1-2	TGCAGTGCTAGAGATGGGGGGGGCCTTAACTATGGCTACACCTTC	CSARDGGGLNYGYTF
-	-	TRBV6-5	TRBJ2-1	TGTGCCAGCAGTTACTCGAGCGAGCAGTTCTTC	CASSYSSEQFF
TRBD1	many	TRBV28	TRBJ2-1	TGTGCCAGCAAACCCGGGACAGGCCTTTACAATGAGCAGTTCTTC	CASKPGTGLYNEQFF
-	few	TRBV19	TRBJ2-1	TGTGCCAGTAGTGAGCGGGCTATATACAATGAGCAGTTCTTC	CASSERAIYNEQFF
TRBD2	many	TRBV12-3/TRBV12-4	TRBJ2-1	TGTGCCAGCAGCCTTAGCGGGAGTTTGGATAATGAGCAGTTCTTC	CASSLSGSLDNEQFF
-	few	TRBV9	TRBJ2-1	TGTGCCAGCAGCACCTCGGGATTTTACAATGAGCAGTTCTTC	CASSTSGFYNEQFF
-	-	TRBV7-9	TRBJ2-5	TGTGCCAGCAGCTTTCCCCACCTAGATCCGGAGACCCAGTACTTC	CASSFPHLDPETQYF
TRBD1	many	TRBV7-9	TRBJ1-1	TGTGCCAGCAGCTTAAGACAGGGAGGCATCAACACTGAAGCTTTCTTT	CASSLRQGGINTEAFF
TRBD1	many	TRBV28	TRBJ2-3	TGTGCCAGCAGTACCCCGGGACAGGGGGGCACAGATACGCAGTATTTT	CASSTPGQGGTDTQYF
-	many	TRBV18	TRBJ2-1	TGTGCCAGCAGCCCTCAGCGGAGCTCCTACAATGAGCAGTTCTTC	CASSPQRSSYNEQFF
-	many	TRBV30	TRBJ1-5	TGTGCCTGGAGTCGGCGGGTGAATCAGCCCCAGCATTTT	CAWSRRVNQPQHF
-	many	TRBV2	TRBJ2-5	TGTGCCAGCAGACAGTTACAAGAGACCCAGTACTTC	CASRQLQETQYF
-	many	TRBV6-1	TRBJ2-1	TGTGCCAGCAGTGTCTCTAGCTCCTACAATGAGCAGTTCTTC	CASSVSSSYNEQFF
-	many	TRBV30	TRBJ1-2	TGTGCCTGGAGTGTACTCAGGGACTATGGCTACACCTTC	CAWSVLRDYGYTF
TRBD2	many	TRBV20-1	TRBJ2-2	TGCAGTGCTAGACCATTAGCGGGAAAAACCGGGGAGCTGTTTTTT	CSARPLAGKTGELFF
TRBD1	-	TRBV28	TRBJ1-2	TGTGCCAGCAGAAACAAACACAGGGGCGCGGATGGCTACACCTTC	CASRNKHRGADGYTF
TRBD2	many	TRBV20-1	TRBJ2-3	TGCAGTGCTACGGGACTAGCGGGAGGGCTTGGCACAGATACGCAGTATTTT	CSATGLAGGLGTDTQYF
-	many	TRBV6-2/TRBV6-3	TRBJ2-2	TGTGCCAGCCAGAAGACCCCGAACACCGGGGAGCTGTTTTTT	CASQKTPNTGELFF
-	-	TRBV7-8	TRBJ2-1	TGTGCCAGCAGCTCCGAGATCTACAATGAGCAGTTCTTC	CASSSEIYNEQFF
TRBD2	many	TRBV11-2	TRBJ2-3	TGTGCCAGCAGCCCGGGACTAGTAGGCACAGATACGCAGTATTTT	CASSPGLVGTDTQYF